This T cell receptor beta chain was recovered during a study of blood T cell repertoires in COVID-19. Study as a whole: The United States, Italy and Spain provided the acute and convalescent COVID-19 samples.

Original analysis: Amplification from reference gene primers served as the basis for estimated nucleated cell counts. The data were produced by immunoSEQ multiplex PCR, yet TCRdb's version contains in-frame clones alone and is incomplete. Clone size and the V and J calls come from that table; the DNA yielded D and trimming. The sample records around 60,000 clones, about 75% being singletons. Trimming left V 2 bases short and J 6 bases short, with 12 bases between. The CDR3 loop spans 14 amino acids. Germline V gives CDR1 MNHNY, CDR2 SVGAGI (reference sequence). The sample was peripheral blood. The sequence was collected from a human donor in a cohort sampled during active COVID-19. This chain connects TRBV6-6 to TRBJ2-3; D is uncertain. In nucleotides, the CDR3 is TGTGCCAGCAGTTACCCGCTAGAATCCGATACGCAGTATTTT. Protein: CASSYPLESDTQYF.